Here is one T cell receptor (beta chain) with its context. Its antigen is not known. This sample was taken from a study of OX40 agonist ivuxolimab in advanced cancers. General study results and limits: Partial responders at 0.1-3.0 mg/kg had among the lowest clonal expansion.

Only in-frame clones appear in the TCRdb table, and some are missing; sequencing was by immunoSEQ multiplex PCR. Altogether about 70,000 clones are present, roughly nine tenths being singletons, with the ten largest covering roughly an eighth. The CDR3 extends over 13 amino acids. Germline V gene data show CDR1 as SNHLY and CDR2 as FYNNEI. V lost 4 bases and J lost 10; bases outside the gene matches: 3. The sequence was collected from an adult with an advanced solid tumor such as melanoma, head and neck, liver or kidney cancer. The genes are TRBV2 and TRBJ1-3; 11 positions match TRBD1. Sequenced here: CD4+ or CD8+ T cells sorted from blood, sampled in a trial of the OX40 agonist ivuxolimab. The CDR3 nucleotides read TGTGCCAGCAGTGGTGGGACAGGGGGGACCATATATTTT. As protein: CASSGGTGGTIYF.